There are many counts of the clone carrying this T cell receptor beta chain. Its antigen is currently unknown. The isolated RNA, all of it, was reverse transcribed, so expressed TCRB transcripts were what got sequenced. Sequenced by immunoSEQ multiplex PCR; TCRdb stores in-frame clones only, minus some. The sample shows 300,000 to 350,000 clones, approximately 10% of them seen only once. This sample stems from a study of beta chain features in type 1 diabetes. The study's findings and limits: Comparison showed that naive, central memory and Treg TCRB repertoires appeared more similar among patients than among healthy donors. HLA effects on TCRB rearrangement stayed unresolved here. Fewer insertions but more deletions were seen at VDJ junctions in type 1 diabetes patients. In all four CD4+ subsets, TCRB CDR3 length was significantly, moderately reduced in type 1 diabetes.

Roughly 100 mL of blood, on average, came from one heparinised draw per donor. Trimming removed 4 bases from V and 5 bases from J, with 10 bases in between. The germline V gene encodes CDR1 SGHNT and CDR2 YYREEE (reference sequence). The CDR3 length is 14 residues. This sequence was found in a young man with type 1 diabetes. The sample comprised central memory CD4+ T cells from blood. This sequence joins TRBV5-4 and TRBJ1-6, with D hard to call. This CDR3 is CASSKWGHNSPLHF. CDR3 DNA sequence: TGTGCCAGCAGCAAGTGGGGTCATAATTCACCCCTCCACTTT.